This TCR beta chain was captured by sequencing in a study of blood T cell repertoires in COVID-19. The overall study: Researchers got acute and convalescent COVID-19 samples from the United States, Italy and Spain. The analysed material was cDNA or gDNA that came from T cells, B-cell-depleted T cells, or PBMCs.

Clones were read by immunoSEQ multiplex PCR, and TCRdb kept only the in-frame ones, dropping some. This sample carries roughly 170,000 clones, 80% to 90% of them seen once, and the ten largest clones take about 5.6%. While infection was still active, Seattle patients were enrolled and then followed longitudinally. V lost 3 bases and J lost 6; bases outside the gene matches: 7. CDR1 and CDR2 (germline): SGHTA, FQGTGA. The CDR3 loop spans 15 amino acids. The clonotype comes from a woman aged 45 to 65 with COVID-19, enrolled during active disease. Sequencing used peripheral blood. The rearrangement joins TRBV7-3 to TRBJ2-2; TRBD2 agrees at 7 bases. The CDR3 is CASSFRGGEPGELFF. In nucleotides, the CDR3 is TGTGCCAGCAGCTTCCGTGGGGGGGAGCCCGGGGAGCTGTTTTTT.